The clone carrying this T cell receptor (beta chain) was observed a single time. The source of the sample is a study of blood T cell repertoires in COVID-19. The CDR3 extends over 15 amino acids. Germline V lookup: CDR1 MNHEY, CDR2 SVGAGI. Between the trimmed V and J ends, which lost 7 bases and 8 bases, there was a span of 23 bases. Profiled with immunoSEQ multiplex PCR; TCRdb holds only in-frame clones, not every one. The sample records around 190,000 clones, 75% to 85% being singletons. The sample consisted of peripheral blood. V gene TRBV6-5 combines with J gene TRBJ1-2; D is possibly TRBD1 (6 bases). This clonotype originated in a woman in her thirties or forties with COVID-19, enrolled during active disease. CDR3 coding DNA: TGTGCCAGCATCCGGCTGGGGGGGCGCCTGGGGGGCTACACCTTC. Its protein is CASIRLGGRLGGYTF.